Below are 21 T cell receptor beta chains sequenced from a single sample in a study of blood T cell repertoires in COVID-19. Produced via immunoSEQ multiplex PCR; TCRdb's table is partial and in-frame only. The table shows tens of thousands of clones, with around 87% occurring only once. Sequencing used peripheral blood. The source of these receptors is a woman older than 75 in a cohort sampled during active or convalescent COVID-19.

The chain is built from TRBV5-4 and TRBJ2-5; 9 bases are shared with TRBD1. Per the germline V gene, CDR1 is SGHNT and CDR2 is YYREEE (reference sequence). The CDR3 runs to 18 residues. V lost 2 bases to trimming and J lost 5 bases; unmatched junction nucleotides: 16. CDR3 residues: CASSFGFRSGQGAETQYF. For the CDR3, the DNA is TGTGCCAGCAGCTTTGGCTTCCGGTCGGGACAGGGCGCCGAGACCCAGTACTTC.

The chain links TRBV4-1 to TRBJ1-4; TRBD1 agrees at 7 bases. Germline values: CDR1 MGHRA, CDR2 YSYEKL. The CDR3 length is 16 residues. V lost 3 bases to trimming and J lost 8 bases; unmatched junction nucleotides: 12. For the CDR3, the DNA is TGCGCCAGCAGCCACGGCGGACAGGAAAGGTTAGAAAAACTGTTTTTT. Its translation: CASSHGGQERLEKLFF.

This clone has only one observation. The V call is TRBV30, the J call TRBJ1-6, with D possibly TRBD1 on 6 matching bases. The CDR3 runs to 15 residues. Trimming took off 3 bases at V and 3 bases at J, with 12 bases between the two ends. Germline V CDR1 and CDR2: GTSNPN, SVGIG (reference sequence). Written as DNA, the CDR3 is TGTGCCTGGAGCTATGAGGACAGCTATAATTCACCCCTCCACTTT. Translation gives CAWSYEDSYNSPLHF.

CDR3 in DNA: TGTGCCAGCTCACCATCTAGCGGGGAAGAGACCCAGTACTTC. As protein: CASSPSSGEETQYF. The V gene is TRBV18, the J gene TRBJ2-5, with 9 bases lining up with TRBD2. There are 14 residues in the CDR3. Germline CDR1 and CDR2: KGHSH and LQKENI. Trimming took 2 bases from V and 3 from J; bases not matched to a gene: 1.

The V and J genes are TRBV21-1 and TRBJ2-7; TRBD1, as called in the table, went unchecked against the DNA. TRBV21-1 is a pseudogene segment. The CDR3 sequence is 16 residues long. Here the CDR3 reads CASSPPPDRAAYEQYF. CDR3 nucleotides: TGTGCCAGCAGCCCCCCCCCGGACAGGGCTGCCTACGAGCAGTACTTC.

The chain combines TRBV7-9 with TRBJ1-2; 9 bases are a match to TRBD1. Germline V gene lookup returns CDR1 SEHNR and CDR2 FQNEAQ (reference sequence). Germline trimming cut 5 bases from V and 7 bases from J; bases unmatched to any gene: 5. The CDR3 contains 13 residues. The CDR3 DNA reads as TGTGCCAGCAGCGCCGGGACAGGGCCTGGCTACACCTTC. It translates to CASSAGTGPGYTF.

The chain recombines TRBV10-3 with TRBJ1-1; unclear D gene. The CDR3 length is 13 residues. Germline lookup yields CDR1 ENHRY and CDR2 SYGVKD. Trimming took 3 bases from V and 1 from J, leaving 6 bases between them. The CDR3 DNA reads TGTGCCATCAGTGAACTGAAGAACACTGAAGCTTTCTTT. Translated, it gives CAISELKNTEAFF.

The gene calls are TRBV10-3 and TRBJ2-7, with D tentatively TRBD2 (6 bases). The CDR3 loop spans 13 amino acids. V was cut by 7 bases and J by 7 bases, with 17 bases left in between. CDR1 and CDR2 (germline): ENHRY, SYGVKD. The CDR3 DNA follows: TGTGCCATCAACACCGGGGGTAGGAAGGAGCAGTACTTC. Translated, it gives CAINTGGRKEQYF.

This clone is a singleton in its sample. The chain couples TRBV7-2 to TRBJ2-5; D is unresolved. Trimming cost V 5 bases and J 1 base, with 11 bases left between them. Germline V gene lookup returns CDR1 SGHTA and CDR2 FQGNSA. CDR3 length: 14 residues. CDR3 sequence: CASSPRRGQETQYF. The CDR3 DNA sequence: TGTGCCAGCAGCCCCCGGCGCGGCCAAGAGACCCAGTACTTC.

This rearrangement joins TRBV19 to TRBJ2-1; the D gene is possibly TRBD2 (7 bases). The CDR3 extends over 14 amino acids. V was trimmed by 3 bases and J by 10 bases, leaving 16 bases between them. Germline CDR1 reads LNHDA; CDR2 reads SQIVND (reference sequence). CDR3 protein: CASSISGGRGEQFF. CDR3 sequence (DNA): TGTGCCAGTAGTATTTCGGGGGGCCGGGGGGAGCAGTTCTTC.

The gene calls are TRBV6-5 and TRBJ1-3; D gene unclear. Trimming took off 5 bases at V and 0 bases at J, with 8 bases between the two ends. CDR1 MNHEY and CDR2 SVGAGI come from the germline V gene. This CDR3 has 14 amino acids. The CDR3 DNA is TGTGCCAGCAGTCCCAACACCTCTGGAAACACCATATATTTT. This translates into CASSPNTSGNTIYF.

The chain combines TRBV2 with TRBJ1-1; D possibly corresponds to TRBD1 (5 bases). Trimming shortened V by 2 bases and J by 0 bases, and 10 bases separated the two germline ends. Germline loops: CDR1 SNHLY, CDR2 FYNNEI. This CDR3 comprises 15 residues. CDR3 in DNA: TGTGCCAGCAGTGAACTGGGGCCCTTGAACACTGAAGCTTTCTTT. It encodes CASSELGPLNTEAFF.

The chain links TRBV10-3 to TRBJ2-2, with D possibly being TRBD1 (5 bases). The CDR3 runs 13 residues. Germline values: CDR1 ENHRY, CDR2 SYGVKD. The V and J ends lost 6 bases and 3 bases respectively, with 8 bases between them. The CDR3 bases are TGTGCCATCAGACAGGTCGACACCGGGGAGCTGTTTTTT. Residues: CAIRQVDTGELFF.

The V call is TRBV6-4, the J call TRBJ2-2; 7 bases align to TRBD2. The CDR3 has 15 residues. In germline, CDR1 is MRHNA, CDR2 SNTAGT. After removal of 3 bases from V and 1 base from J, the junction contained 2 bases not matched to a gene. CDR3 in DNA: TGTGCCAGCAGTGAACGCGGGGGGAACACCGGGGAGCTGTTTTTT. This sequence encodes CASSERGGNTGELFF.

This sequence joins TRBV7-9 and TRBJ2-3; TRBD2 matches at 11 bases. The V gene end was trimmed by 7 bases and the J gene end by 5 bases; junction bases not matched to a gene: 8. There are 15 residues in the CDR3. Germline V CDR1 and CDR2: SEHNR, FQNEAQ (reference sequence). The CDR3 DNA reads TGTGCCAGCACCCGTCTAGCGGGGGGTATAGATACGCAGTATTTT. Translating gives CASTRLAGGIDTQYF.

This clone was counted between two and nine times. CDR3 bases: TGTGCCAGCGCTATTGGGCCGTTTAATTCACCCCTCCACTTT. This gives the protein CASAIGPFNSPLHF. The V call is TRBV5-4, the J call TRBJ1-6; D gene uncertain. V lost 7 bases to trimming and J lost 6 bases, with 14 bases between them. The CDR3 has 14 amino acids. Germline CDR1 reads SGHNT; CDR2 reads YYREEE (reference sequence).

The J gene is TRBJ1-1, the V gene TRBV7-3, with 11 bases identical to TRBD1. CDR1 and CDR2 (germline): SGHTA, FQGTGA. V gave up 5 bases and J gave up 6 bases; unmatched junction bases: 14. The CDR3 totals 17 residues. This CDR3 reads CASSNRGTGGLGPEAFF. The CDR3 nucleotides read TGTGCCAGCAGCAATAGGGGGACAGGGGGTCTTGGCCCTGAAGCTTTCTTT.

This chain joins TRBV5-1 and TRBJ2-3; perhaps TRBD1 as D (6 bases). The CDR3 consists of 13 residues. V was cut by 4 bases and J by 6 bases, with 12 bases left in between. In germline, CDR1 is SGHRS, CDR2 YFSETQ. CDR3 sequence reads: CASSPNRADTQYF. As DNA, the CDR3 is TGCGCCAGCAGCCCCAACAGGGCGGATACGCAGTATTTT.

This chain links TRBV19 with TRBJ2-1; 8 bases align to TRBD1. Germline assignment: CDR1 LNHDA and CDR2 SQIVND (reference sequence). This CDR3 spans 16 amino acids. Trimming at V came to 6 bases and at J to 7 bases, leaving 14 bases not matched to a gene. This CDR3 is CASSRMDRESRNEQFF. In DNA, the CDR3 is TGTGCCAGTAGCCGTATGGACAGGGAATCGAGGAATGAGCAGTTCTTC.

This clone has just one count. The gene calls are TRBV10-2 and TRBJ1-2; D is unclear. The CDR3 has 14 amino acids. Trimming left V 2 bases short and J 8 bases short, with 15 bases between. Germline lookup yields CDR1 WSHSY and CDR2 SAAADI. CDR3 residues: CASSELSERGGYTF. The CDR3 bases are TGCGCCAGCAGTGAGCTCTCCGAGCGGGGAGGCTACACCTTC.

The chain is built from TRBV5-1 and TRBJ2-3; 10 bases match TRBD2. Germline CDR1 SGHRS, CDR2 YFSETQ. V dropped 1 base and J dropped 3; count of bases not matched to a gene: 5. The CDR3 sequence is 16 residues long. This chain's CDR3 is CASSLSLAGLTDTQYF. CDR3 sequence (DNA): TGCGCCAGCAGCTTGTCACTAGCGGGGCTAACAGATACGCAGTATTTT.